The 30 T cell receptor beta chains in this list originate from one sample, sequenced in a study of T-cell memory formation after mild COVID-19. TCRdb reprocessed the 5' RACE reads with MiXCR, giving one entry per CDR3 protein. The sample has roughly 160,000 distinct CDR3 sequences; approximately 13% are singletons. Sequencing was carried out using PBMCs or a T cell subset sorted from them (not recorded which). These receptors all stem from a man aged 18 to 30 who had mild COVID-19 (a few samples of this study predate the infection). Cell type and time point are not known.

This clonotype showed up many times. The rearrangement uses TRBV12-3 or TRBV12-4 and TRBJ2-7, with D unresolved. V lost 5 bases and J lost 7, with 12 bases in between. This CDR3 has 12 residues. The CDR3 is CASSPAKREQYF. In DNA, the CDR3 is TGTGCCAGCAGTCCCGCAAAGCGAGAGCAGTACTTC.

Ten or more counts support this clonotype. The J gene is TRBJ2-7, the V gene TRBV20-1; D uncertain. The CDR3 consists of 9 residues. Germline V gene lookup returns CDR1 DFQATT and CDR2 SNEGSKA (reference sequence). V shed 3 bases and J shed 6 bases, with 3 bases lying between them. The DNA of the CDR3 is TGCAGTGCTAGGTCCGAGCAGTACGTC. Amino acid sequence: CSARSEQYV.

This clonotype came up a few times. The rearrangement joins TRBV12-3 or TRBV12-4 to TRBJ2-2; D remains unclear. The CDR3 is made up of 15 amino acids. The ends were cut back, 5 bases at V and 2 bases at J, with 12 bases in the middle. As DNA, the CDR3 is TGTGCCAGCAGTCTACGACACGATAACACCGGGGAGCTGTTTTTT. Protein: CASSLRHDNTGELFF.

This clonotype has only a few counts. The chain is built from TRBV5-1 and TRBJ1-6; TRBD1 aligns across 10 bases. The trim removed 4 bases at V and 7 bases at J, leaving 5 bases unmatched. CDR3 length equals 15 residues. Germline CDR1 is SGHRS and CDR2 is YFSETQ. CDR3 region: CASSPDRGRNSPLHF. CDR3 nucleotides: TGCGCCAGCAGCCCGGACAGGGGGAGGAATTCACCCCTCCACTTT. Together with reference TRBV5-1 and TRBJ1-6, the CDR3 gives the full variable domain: KAGVTQTPRYLIKTRGQQVTLSCSPISGHRSVSWYQQTPGQGLQFLFEYFSETQRNKGNFPGRFSGRQFSNSRSEMNVSTLELGDSALYLCASSPDRGRNSPLHFGNGTRLTVT.

The chain links TRBV5-1 to TRBJ2-2; weak D call: TRBD2 (6 bases). The ends were cut back, 0 bases at V and 5 bases at J, with 11 bases in the middle. The CDR3 runs 15 residues. CDR1 SGHRS and CDR2 YFSETQ come from the germline V gene. The CDR3 DNA reads TGCGCCAGCAGCTTGGCCGGGGCGGGAACCGGGGAGCTGTTTTTT. This sequence encodes CASSLAGAGTGELFF.

This clonotype was seen only a few times. The chain couples TRBV20-1 to TRBJ1-1; D possibly corresponds to TRBD1 (5 bases). Trimming pared 1 base from V and 0 bases from J, leaving 12 bases between. The germline V gene has CDR1 DFQATT and CDR2 SNEGSKA (reference sequence). This CDR3 spans 15 amino acids. CDR3 DNA: TGCAGTGCTAGAGTCCCGGGGACGGTGAACACTGAAGCTTTCTTT. Amino acid sequence: CSARVPGTVNTEAFF.

This clonotype was detected ten times or more. V is TRBV7-2 and J is TRBJ1-4; 8 bases are a match to TRBD1. This CDR3 spans 14 amino acids. Germline V gene sequence: CDR1 SGHTA, CDR2 FQGNSA. Germline trimming cut 5 bases from V and 4 bases from J; bases unmatched to any gene: 3. The CDR3 bases are TGTGCCAGCAGCGCAGGGGGCCATAATGAAAAACTGTTTTTT. This translates into CASSAGGHNEKLFF.

The rearrangement links TRBV5-6 to TRBJ2-2; D may correspond to TRBD1 or TRBD2 (5 bases each). CDR1 is SGHDT, CDR2 YYEEEE, per germline. The CDR3 is 16 residues long. The V end was cut by 4 bases, the J end by 4 bases, with 17 bases between. The CDR3 protein is CASSGQGPHPTGELFF. The CDR3 DNA sequence: TGTGCCAGCAGCGGCCAGGGACCGCATCCCACCGGGGAGCTGTTTTTT.

The chain couples TRBV27 to TRBJ1-1; D is possibly TRBD1 (5 bases). CDR1 and CDR2 (germline): MNHEY, SMNVEV (reference sequence). V lost 10 bases, J lost 4 bases, and 25 bases lay in between. The CDR3 has 16 amino acids. This CDR3 is CATTNLGKGNSTEAFF. In DNA, the CDR3 is TGTGCCACCACCAACCTAGGGAAGGGGAACAGCACTGAAGCTTTCTTT.

The CDR3 DNA is TGCAGTGCTAGACTGGGACTAGCCTTAGGGAAGCAGTATTTT. The encoded protein is CSARLGLALGKQYF. The chain joins TRBV20-1 to TRBJ2-3; TRBD2 matches at 9 bases. Germline lookup yields CDR1 DFQATT and CDR2 SNEGSKA (reference sequence). CDR3 length: 14 amino acids. Trimming at V came to 2 bases and at J to 11 bases, leaving 11 bases not matched to a gene.

Points on this clonotype: Its ends do not fully match the called genes, so a read error is possible. This chain uses TRBV5-4 with TRBJ2-1; perhaps TRBD1 as D (5 bases). The CDR3 length is 12 residues. Germline V gene data show CDR1 as SGHNT and CDR2 as YYREEE (reference sequence). CDR3 DNA: TGTGCCAGCAGCTTGGGTGCAACAGGTATGGCCTTC. Amino acids: CASSLGATGMAF.

The chain combines TRBV5-1 with TRBJ1-2, with 8 bases that match TRBD1. The CDR3 consists of 13 residues. The J segment lost 8 bases and the V segment lost 4 bases, leaving 7 bases of the junction unmatched. Looked up from germline, CDR1 is SGHRS and CDR2 is YFSETQ. Written as DNA, the CDR3 is TGCGCCAGCAGCCTGACAGGGGTGGAAGGCTACACCTTC. This sequence encodes CASSLTGVEGYTF.

The V gene is TRBV20-1, the J gene TRBJ1-6; D call uncertain. V gave up 0 bases and J gave up 11 bases, with 14 bases separating them. This CDR3 has 14 amino acids. CDR1 is DFQATT and CDR2 is SNEGSKA in the germline V gene (reference sequence). The CDR3 loop is CSARDRLKAAPLHF. The CDR3 DNA follows: TGCAGTGCTAGAGATCGCCTTAAGGCCGCACCCCTCCACTTT.

This clonotype has more than one count but fewer than ten. The chain links TRBV4-3 to TRBJ2-5; no definite D call. CDR3 length: 15 residues. Trimming cost V 1 base and J 5 bases, with 14 bases left between them. Per germline, CDR1 LGHNA and CDR2 YSLEER. The CDR3 reads CASSQVVVGGETQYF. As DNA, the CDR3 is TGCGCCAGCAGCCAAGTGGTCGTAGGTGGTGAGACCCAGTACTTC.

The chain combines TRBV6-1 with TRBJ1-2; D is ambiguous. CDR1 and CDR2 from the germline V gene are MNHNS and SASEGT. V was cut by 2 bases and J by 3 bases, with 7 bases left in between. The CDR3 runs 13 residues. CDR3 amino acids: CASSESIYYGYTF. The CDR3, as DNA: TGTGCCAGCAGTGAATCAATTTACTATGGCTACACCTTC.

The chain uses TRBV5-5 and TRBJ2-2, with D perhaps given as TRBD1 or TRBD2 (6 bases each). Trimming pared 4 bases from V and 4 bases from J, leaving 17 bases between. The V gene's germline CDR1 is SGHKS and CDR2 YYEKEE (reference sequence). This CDR3 spans 16 amino acids. This chain's CDR3 is CASSLEGGLITGELFF. The CDR3 DNA reads as TGTGCCAGCAGCCTAGAAGGGGGGCTTATCACCGGGGAGCTGTTTTTT.

This clonotype was picked up many times. The chain combines TRBV12-5 with TRBJ2-1; no firm D call. The CDR3 sequence is 11 residues long. V was pared by 5 bases and J by 12 bases, with 11 bases between. The germline CDR1 and CDR2 sequences are LGHNT and FRNRAP. Written as DNA, the CDR3 is TGTGCTAGTGGTGCATCGCTGGGGCAGTTCTTC. Translating it yields CASGASLGQFF.

The genes are TRBV6-5 and TRBJ1-5; D is ambiguous. Trimming removed 2 bases at V and 3 bases at J, with 5 bases between. Germline CDR1 and CDR2: MNHEY and SVGAGI. CDR3 length: 13 residues. The CDR3 loop is CASSYGPNQPQHF. CDR3 bases: TGTGCCAGCAGTTACGGACCCAATCAGCCCCAGCATTTT.

This chain connects TRBV4-3 to TRBJ2-1; D remains ambiguous. Germline loops: CDR1 LGHNA, CDR2 YSLEER. The CDR3 extends over 13 amino acids. V shed 3 bases and J shed 8 bases, with 11 bases lying between them. The DNA for the CDR3 is TGCGCCAGCAGCCACTCCCTTGACGATGAGCAGTTCTTC. It encodes CASSHSLDDEQFF.

The V call is TRBV4-1, the J call TRBJ1-5, with D maybe TRBD1 (6 bases). This CDR3 comprises 16 residues. V dropped 4 bases and J dropped 1 base, with 14 bases sitting between them. Germline lookup yields CDR1 MGHRA and CDR2 YSYEKL. The CDR3 DNA sequence: TGCGCCAGCAGCCCCGCAGGGGAAGGAAGCAATCAGCCCCAGCATTTT. It translates to CASSPAGEGSNQPQHF.

This clonotype was counted between two and nine times. The V call is TRBV2, the J call TRBJ1-2, with D unresolved. The CDR3 is made up of 14 amino acids. CDR1 and CDR2 from the germline V gene are SNHLY and FYNNEI. The V gene lost 11 bases and the J gene lost 4 bases, with 20 bases spanning the gap. CDR3 in amino acids: CASILRSTTYGYTF. For the CDR3, the DNA is TGTGCCTCTATTCTCCGTTCGACCACCTATGGCTACACCTTC.

The V and J genes are TRBV11-2 and TRBJ1-1, with D possibly matching TRBD1 (6 bases). V lost 5 bases, J lost 1 base, and 14 bases lay in between. The V gene's germline CDR1 is SGHAT and CDR2 FQNNGV. This CDR3 region has 15 residues. CDR3 residues: CASSPVGGWNTEAFF. CDR3 nucleotide sequence: TGTGCCAGCAGCCCCGTGGGGGGCTGGAACACTGAAGCTTTCTTT.

The V and J genes are TRBV6-6 and TRBJ2-3; D is perhaps TRBD1 (6 bases). The V and J ends lost 4 bases and 6 bases respectively, with 20 bases between them. The CDR3 has 16 amino acids. Per the germline V gene, CDR1 is MNHNY and CDR2 is SVGAGI (reference sequence). The CDR3 DNA is TGTGCCAGCAGTTTGGGGGCGGCAGGGGCCACTGATACGCAGTATTTT. Translation gives CASSLGAAGATDTQYF.

This clonotype has a handful of counts. The chain employs TRBV24-1 and TRBJ2-1; D might be TRBD2 (5 bases). The length of the CDR3 is 15 residues. V lost 5 bases to trimming and J lost 2 bases, with 12 bases between them. Germline V gene data show CDR1 as KGHDR and CDR2 as SFDVKD. CDR3 region: CATSVRGNPYNEQFF. The CDR3, as DNA: TGTGCCACCAGTGTGAGAGGGAATCCCTACAATGAGCAGTTCTTC.

Only a few counts were recorded for this clonotype. The gene calls are TRBV7-2 and TRBJ2-6, with 9 nucleotides matching TRBD1. J lost 9 bases, V lost 4 bases, and 4 bases had no gene match. The CDR3 totals 14 residues. The germline V gene encodes CDR1 SGHTA and CDR2 FQGNSA. The CDR3 region has the DNA TGTGCCAGCAGCTCCAGGGACAGGGTCAACGTCCTGACTTTC. Translation: CASSSRDRVNVLTF.

The chain is built from TRBV28 and TRBJ2-4, with D hard to call. Looked up from germline, CDR1 is MDHEN and CDR2 is SYDVKM. The CDR3 loop spans 12 amino acids. Between the trimmed V and J ends, which lost 4 bases and 8 bases, there was a span of 9 bases. The CDR3 sequence: CASSSSWDIQYF. CDR3 sequence (DNA): TGTGCCAGCAGTTCAAGTTGGGACATTCAGTACTTC.

The V gene is TRBV29-1, the J gene TRBJ2-5; 7 nucleotides line up with TRBD1. V was pared by 4 bases and J by 5 bases, with 7 bases of the junction left unmatched. Germline V lookup: CDR1 SQVTM, CDR2 ANQGSEA. The length of the CDR3 is 13 residues. DNA of the CDR3: TGCAGCGTTGGACAGACAGGGCGGGAGACCCAGTACTTC. Translated: CSVGQTGRETQYF.

This clonotype has a handful of counts. V and J are TRBV6-6 and TRBJ1-2; D is ambiguous. CDR1 is MNHNY and CDR2 is SVGAGI in the germline V gene (reference sequence). The germline V and J ends were trimmed by 6 bases and 6 bases, with 11 bases remaining between them. CDR3 length: 12 amino acids. CDR3 coding DNA: TGTGCCAGCAGGACTTTCGGGAATGGCTACACCTTC. Translating it yields CASRTFGNGYTF.

In this sample, this clonotype turned up a few times. The chain recombines TRBV7-9 with TRBJ2-7, with D possibly being TRBD1 or TRBD2 (5 bases each). This CDR3 region has 17 residues. CDR1 SEHNR and CDR2 FQNEAQ come from the germline V gene (reference sequence). The V and J ends lost 3 bases and 9 bases respectively, with 27 bases between them. CDR3: CASSLAPRSRGTAGQYF. CDR3 nucleotides: TGTGCCAGCAGCTTGGCGCCCCGGTCGAGGGGAACGGCTGGGCAGTACTTC.

This clonotype was recorded a few times. In DNA, the CDR3 is TGTGCCAGCAGCTTAAGGGCTAGGACGGGTTGGATCACGCAGTATTTT. Encoded protein: CASSLRARTGWITQYF. The V and J genes are TRBV7-2 and TRBJ2-3, with D hard to call. V gave up 2 bases and J gave up 9 bases, with 21 bases separating them. This CDR3 region has 16 residues. CDR1 SGHTA and CDR2 FQGNSA come from the germline V gene.